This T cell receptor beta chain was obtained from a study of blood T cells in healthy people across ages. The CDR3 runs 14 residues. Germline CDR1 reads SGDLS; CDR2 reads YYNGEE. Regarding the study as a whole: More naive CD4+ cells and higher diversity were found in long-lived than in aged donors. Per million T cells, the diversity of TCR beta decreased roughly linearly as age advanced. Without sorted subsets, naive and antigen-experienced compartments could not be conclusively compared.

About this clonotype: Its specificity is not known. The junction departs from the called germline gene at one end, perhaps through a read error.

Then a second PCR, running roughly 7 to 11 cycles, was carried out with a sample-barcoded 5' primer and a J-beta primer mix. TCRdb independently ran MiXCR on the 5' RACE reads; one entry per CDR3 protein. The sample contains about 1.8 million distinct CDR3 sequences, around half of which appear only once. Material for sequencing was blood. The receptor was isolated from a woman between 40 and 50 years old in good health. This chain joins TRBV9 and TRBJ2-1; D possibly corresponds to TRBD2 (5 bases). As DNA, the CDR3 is TGTACCAGCAGCGTAAGCGGCAGGAACAATGAGCAGTTCTTC. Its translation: CTSSVSGRNNEQFF. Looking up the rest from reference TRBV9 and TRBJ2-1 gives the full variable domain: DSGVTQTPKHLITATGQRVTLRCSPRSGDLSVYWYQQSLDQGLQFLIQYYNGEERAKGNILERFSAQQFPDLHSELNLSSLELGDSALYFCTSSVSGRNNEQFFGPGTRLTVL.